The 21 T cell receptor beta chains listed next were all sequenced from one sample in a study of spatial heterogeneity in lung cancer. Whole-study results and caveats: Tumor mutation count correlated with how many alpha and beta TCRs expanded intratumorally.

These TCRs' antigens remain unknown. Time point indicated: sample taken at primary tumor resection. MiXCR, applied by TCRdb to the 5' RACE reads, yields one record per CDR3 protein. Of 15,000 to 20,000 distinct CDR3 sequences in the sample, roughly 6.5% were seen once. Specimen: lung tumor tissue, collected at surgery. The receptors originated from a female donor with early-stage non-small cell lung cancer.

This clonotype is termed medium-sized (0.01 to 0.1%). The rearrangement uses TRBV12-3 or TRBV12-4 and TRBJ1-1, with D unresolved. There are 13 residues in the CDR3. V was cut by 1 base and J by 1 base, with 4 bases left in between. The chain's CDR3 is CASSLVQNTEAFF. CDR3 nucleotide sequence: TGTGCCAGCAGTTTAGTTCAGAACACTGAAGCTTTCTTT.

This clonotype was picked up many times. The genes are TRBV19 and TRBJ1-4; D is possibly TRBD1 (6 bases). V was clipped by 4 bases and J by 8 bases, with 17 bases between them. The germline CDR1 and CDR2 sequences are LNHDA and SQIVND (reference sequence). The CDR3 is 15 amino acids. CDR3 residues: CASSKWAGEAEKLFF. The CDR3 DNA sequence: TGTGCCAGTAGTAAGTGGGCAGGGGAAGCGGAAAAACTGTTTTTT.

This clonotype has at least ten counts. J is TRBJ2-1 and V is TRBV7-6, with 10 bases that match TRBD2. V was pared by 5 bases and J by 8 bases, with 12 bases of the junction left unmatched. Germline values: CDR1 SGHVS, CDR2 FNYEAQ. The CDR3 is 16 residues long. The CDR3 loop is CASSPRGLALSDEQFF. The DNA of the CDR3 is TGTGCCAGCAGCCCTCGGGGACTAGCGCTTTCAGATGAGCAGTTCTTC.

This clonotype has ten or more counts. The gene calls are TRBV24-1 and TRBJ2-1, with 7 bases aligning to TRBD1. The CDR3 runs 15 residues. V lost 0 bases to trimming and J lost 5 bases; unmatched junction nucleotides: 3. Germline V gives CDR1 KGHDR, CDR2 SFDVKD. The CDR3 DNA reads TGTGCCACCAGTGATTTGCGAAGGGGGCACAATGAGCAGTTCTTC. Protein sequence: CATSDLRRGHNEQFF.

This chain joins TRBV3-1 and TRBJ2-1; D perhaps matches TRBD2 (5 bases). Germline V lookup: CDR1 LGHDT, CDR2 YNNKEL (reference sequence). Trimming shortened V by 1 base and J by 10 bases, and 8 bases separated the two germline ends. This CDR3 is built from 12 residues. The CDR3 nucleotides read TGTGCCAGCAGCCAAGGTAGAGGGGAGCAGTTCTTC. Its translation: CASSQGRGEQFF.

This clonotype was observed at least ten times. The CDR3 protein is CASSFHGSGSNNEQFF. In DNA, the CDR3 is TGTGCCAGCAGTTTTCATGGTAGCGGGAGTAACAATGAGCAGTTCTTC. This chain joins TRBV28 and TRBJ2-1; 9 positions agree with TRBD2. V lost 3 bases to trimming and J lost 5 bases; unmatched junction nucleotides: 8. CDR1 is MDHEN, CDR2 SYDVKM, per germline. The CDR3 consists of 16 residues.

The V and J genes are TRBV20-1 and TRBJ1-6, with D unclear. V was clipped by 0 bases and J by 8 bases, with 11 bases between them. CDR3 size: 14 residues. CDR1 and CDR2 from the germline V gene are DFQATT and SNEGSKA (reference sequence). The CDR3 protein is CSARDPVLDSPLHF. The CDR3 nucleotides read TGCAGTGCTAGAGATCCAGTTTTGGATTCACCCCTCCACTTT.

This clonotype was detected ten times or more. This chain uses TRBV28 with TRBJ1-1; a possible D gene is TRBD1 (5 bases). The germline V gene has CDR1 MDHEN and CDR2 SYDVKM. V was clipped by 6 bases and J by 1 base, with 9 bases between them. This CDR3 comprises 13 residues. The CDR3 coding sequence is TGTGCCAGCAGGGAGGGGTCGAACACTGAAGCTTTCTTT. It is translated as CASREGSNTEAFF.

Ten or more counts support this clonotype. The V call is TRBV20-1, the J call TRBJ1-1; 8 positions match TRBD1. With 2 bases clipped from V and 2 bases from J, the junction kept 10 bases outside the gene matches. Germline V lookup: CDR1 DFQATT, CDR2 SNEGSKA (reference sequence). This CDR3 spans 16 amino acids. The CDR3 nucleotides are TGCAGTGCTAGACGGACAGGGCACTTTCCTAACACTGAAGCTTTCTTT. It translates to CSARRTGHFPNTEAFF.

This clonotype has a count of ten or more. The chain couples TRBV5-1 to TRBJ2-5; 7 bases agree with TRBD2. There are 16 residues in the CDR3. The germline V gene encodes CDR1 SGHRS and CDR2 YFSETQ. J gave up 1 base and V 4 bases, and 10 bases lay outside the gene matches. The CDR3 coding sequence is TGCGCCAGCAGCAGAGTTCTTAGGGAGGGCCAAGAGACCCAGTACTTC. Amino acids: CASSRVLREGQETQYF.

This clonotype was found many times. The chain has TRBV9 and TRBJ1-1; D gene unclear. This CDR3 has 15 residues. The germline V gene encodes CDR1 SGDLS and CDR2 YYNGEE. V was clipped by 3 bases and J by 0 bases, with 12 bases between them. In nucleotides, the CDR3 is TGTGCCAGCAGCGCGCGGATGAACATGAACACTGAAGCTTTCTTT. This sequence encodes CASSARMNMNTEAFF.

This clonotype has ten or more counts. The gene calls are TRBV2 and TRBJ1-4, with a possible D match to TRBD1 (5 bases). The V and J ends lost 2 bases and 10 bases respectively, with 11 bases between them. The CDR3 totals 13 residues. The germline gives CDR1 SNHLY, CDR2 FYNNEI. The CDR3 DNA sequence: TGTGCCAGCAGTGAAAGCAGGGTCGGAAAACTGTTTTTT. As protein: CASSESRVGKLFF.

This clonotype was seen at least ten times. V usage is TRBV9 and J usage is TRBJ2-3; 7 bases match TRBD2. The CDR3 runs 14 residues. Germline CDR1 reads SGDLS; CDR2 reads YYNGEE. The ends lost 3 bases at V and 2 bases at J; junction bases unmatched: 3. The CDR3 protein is CASSEGLTTDTQYF. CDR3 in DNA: TGTGCCAGCAGCGAGGGACTAACCACAGATACGCAGTATTTT.

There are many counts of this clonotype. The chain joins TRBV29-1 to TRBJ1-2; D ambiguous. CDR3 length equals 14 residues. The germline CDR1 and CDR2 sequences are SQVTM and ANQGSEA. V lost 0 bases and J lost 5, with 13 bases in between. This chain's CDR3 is CSVEDPRLEYGYTF. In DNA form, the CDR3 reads TGCAGCGTTGAAGATCCACGGCTGGAATATGGCTACACCTTC.

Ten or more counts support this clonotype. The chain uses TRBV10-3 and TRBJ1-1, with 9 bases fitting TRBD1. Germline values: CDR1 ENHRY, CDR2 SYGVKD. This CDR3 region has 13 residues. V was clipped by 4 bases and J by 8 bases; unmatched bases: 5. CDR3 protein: CAISAGTGREAFF. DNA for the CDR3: TGTGCCATCAGTGCAGGGACAGGGCGAGAAGCTTTCTTT.

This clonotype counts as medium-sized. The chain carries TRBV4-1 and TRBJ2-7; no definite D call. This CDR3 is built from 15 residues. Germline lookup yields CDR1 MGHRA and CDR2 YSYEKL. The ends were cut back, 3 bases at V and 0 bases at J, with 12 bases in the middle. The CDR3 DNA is TGCGCCAGCAGCCAGGACGGCCGGAGCTCCTACGAGCAGTACTTC. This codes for CASSQDGRSSYEQYF.

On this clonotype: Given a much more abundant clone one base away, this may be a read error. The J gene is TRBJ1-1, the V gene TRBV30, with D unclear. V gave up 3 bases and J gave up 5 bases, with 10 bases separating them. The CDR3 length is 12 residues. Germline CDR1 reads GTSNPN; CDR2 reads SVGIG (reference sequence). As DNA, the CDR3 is TGTGCCTGGAGCCTGGGAGAGACTGAAGCTTTCTTT. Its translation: CAWSLGETEAFF.

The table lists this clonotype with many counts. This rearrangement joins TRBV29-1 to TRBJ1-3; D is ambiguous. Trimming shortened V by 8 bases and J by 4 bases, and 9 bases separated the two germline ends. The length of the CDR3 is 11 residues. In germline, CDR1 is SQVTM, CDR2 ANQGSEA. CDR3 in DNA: TGCAGCACCCGGCAGGGAAACACCATATATTTT. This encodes CSTRQGNTIYF.

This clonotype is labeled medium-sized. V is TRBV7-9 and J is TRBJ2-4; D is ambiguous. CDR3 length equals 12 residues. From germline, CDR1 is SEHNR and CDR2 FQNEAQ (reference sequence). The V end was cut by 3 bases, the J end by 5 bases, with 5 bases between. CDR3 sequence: CASSLSQNIQYF. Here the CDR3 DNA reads TGTGCCAGCAGCTTGTCCCAAAACATTCAGTACTTC.

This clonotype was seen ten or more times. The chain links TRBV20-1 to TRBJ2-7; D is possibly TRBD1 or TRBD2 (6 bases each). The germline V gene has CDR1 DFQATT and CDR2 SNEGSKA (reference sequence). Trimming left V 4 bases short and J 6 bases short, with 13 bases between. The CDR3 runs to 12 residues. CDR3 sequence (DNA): TGCAGTGCTAATGAACAGGGAGGCGAGCAGTACTTC. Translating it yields CSANEQGGEQYF.

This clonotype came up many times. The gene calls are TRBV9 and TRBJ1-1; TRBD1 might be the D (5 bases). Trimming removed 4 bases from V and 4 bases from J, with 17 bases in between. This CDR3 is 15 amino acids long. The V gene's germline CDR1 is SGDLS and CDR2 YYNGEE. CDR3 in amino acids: CASSLGLTGGTEAFF. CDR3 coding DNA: TGTGCCAGCAGCTTGGGACTGACCGGAGGCACTGAAGCTTTCTTT.